The 15 T cell receptor beta chains presented below share a single source sample, sequenced in a study of regulatory T cells in long-lasting Graves disease. Described time point: newly diagnosed GD, antithyroid drugs for less than 3 months. PBMC RNA was the source of the TCR library. Libraries of TCR beta came from iRepertoire HTBI primers plus Arm-PCR of CDR3 regions. TCRdb reprocessed the multiplex PCR reads via MiXCR and lists one record per CDR3 protein. The sample records roughly 430,000 distinct CDR3 sequences, about a sixth being singletons. The data also belong to a second study, concerning T cells in Graves' hyperthyroidism and ophthalmopathy.

Source: peripheral blood mononuclear cells (PBMCs), taken at new diagnosis, from a patient treated with antithyroid drugs. The receptors originated from a woman in her twenties or thirties with Graves disease.

At least ten counts were recorded for this clonotype. V and J are TRBV11-2 and TRBJ1-1; the D gene is possibly TRBD1 (5 bases). Germline assignment: CDR1 SGHAT and CDR2 FQNNGV. V shed 8 bases and J shed 1 base, with 8 bases lying between them. The CDR3 has 12 residues. CDR3 bases: TGTGCCAGCCGGGGGGAGAACACTGAAGCTTTCTTT. Protein: CASRGENTEAFF.

The V call is TRBV29-1, the J call TRBJ2-5; maybe TRBD1 (6 bases). Germline CDR1 SQVTM, CDR2 ANQGSEA. V lost 0 bases, J lost 4 bases, and 9 bases lay in between. The CDR3 sequence is 13 residues long. CDR3 DNA sequence: TGCAGCGTTGAAGAACAGGGTGGAGAGACCCAGTACTTC. Translation: CSVEEQGGETQYF.

This clonotype was seen ten or more times. The chain carries TRBV20-1 and TRBJ2-7; possibly TRBD2 for D (6 bases). The CDR3 consists of 13 residues. Deletions cut 3 bases from V and 2 bases from J, with 11 bases between. CDR1 DFQATT and CDR2 SNEGSKA come from the germline V gene (reference sequence). The CDR3 nucleotides read TGCAGTGCTAGCTCTGCGGGACCCTACGAGCAGTACTTC. Translated, it gives CSASSAGPYEQYF.

This clonotype was counted ten times or more. This chain connects TRBV14 to TRBJ1-1; D uncertain. V lost 4 bases and J lost 1, with 7 bases in between. The CDR3 length is 13 residues. The germline CDR1 and CDR2 sequences are SGHDN and FVKESK. CDR3 DNA sequence: TGTGCCAGCAGCCCCCGGGGGAACACTGAAGCTTTCTTT. Amino acids: CASSPRGNTEAFF.

This clonotype has at least ten counts. The V and J genes are TRBV20-1 and TRBJ1-1; unclear D gene. Looked up from germline, CDR1 is DFQATT and CDR2 is SNEGSKA (reference sequence). This CDR3 is built from 13 residues. DNA for the CDR3: TGCAGCGATCTAACGACGGAGAACACTGAAGCTTTCTTT. It is translated as CSDLTTENTEAFF.

The table lists this clonotype with many counts. The rearrangement uses TRBV10-3 and TRBJ2-5; a weak D match, TRBD1 (5 bases). This CDR3 contains 14 residues. V lost 6 bases, J lost 2 bases, and 13 bases lay in between. Looked up from germline, CDR1 is ENHRY and CDR2 is SYGVKD. CDR3 residues: CAIRGDIGQETQYF. DNA for the CDR3: TGTGCCATCAGAGGGGATATCGGGCAAGAGACCCAGTACTTC.

J is TRBJ1-4 and V is TRBV6-1; D possibly corresponds to TRBD1 (5 bases). CDR3 size: 14 residues. In germline, CDR1 is MNHNS, CDR2 SASEGT. V was shortened by 7 bases and J by 7 bases, with 16 bases between the two germline ends. The CDR3 reads CASIKRGSGEKLFF. The CDR3 DNA reads as TGTGCCAGCATTAAAAGGGGTTCAGGTGAAAAACTGTTTTTT.

This clonotype was detected many times. V gene TRBV2 combines with J gene TRBJ2-1; TRBD2 aligns across 12 bases. Germline V gene lookup returns CDR1 SNHLY and CDR2 FYNNEI. V lost 8 bases and J lost 6; bases outside the gene matches: 14. This CDR3 comprises 17 residues. The CDR3 DNA follows: TGTGCCAGCCGCCGGGACAGAAGACTAGCGGGGGCCAATGAGCAGTTCTTC. The encoded protein is CASRRDRRLAGANEQFF. Based on the CDR3 plus reference TRBV2 and TRBJ2-1, the full variable domain is EPEVTQTPSHQVTQMGQEVILRCVPISNHLYFYWYRQILGQKVEFLVSFYNNEISEKSEIFDDQFSVERPDGSNFTLKIRSTKLEDSAMYFCASRRDRRLAGANEQFFGPGTRLTVL.

The rearrangement joins TRBV6-2 or TRBV6-3 to TRBJ2-2; 11 positions agree with TRBD2. Germline V gene sequence: CDR1 MNHEY, CDR2 SVGEGT. The CDR3 extends over 16 amino acids. V shed 6 bases, J shed 4 bases, and the junction held 7 bases outside the gene matches. The CDR3 loop is CASSHLAGGGTGELFF. The DNA for the CDR3 is TGTGCCAGCAGCCACCTAGCGGGAGGAGGCACCGGGGAGCTGTTTTTT.

This clonotype was counted many times. The chain uses TRBV10-3 and TRBJ2-7; 7 bases map to TRBD2. The CDR3 covers 14 residues. V lost 7 bases to trimming and J lost 4 bases; unmatched junction nucleotides: 10. Germline lookup yields CDR1 ENHRY and CDR2 SYGVKD. The CDR3 spells CAITASGTPYEQYF. For the CDR3, the DNA is TGTGCCATCACCGCAAGCGGGACGCCTTACGAGCAGTACTTC.

This clonotype was counted at least ten times. The chain recombines TRBV29-1 with TRBJ2-3, with D possibly being TRBD1 (6 bases). Trimming stripped 6 bases from V and 3 bases from J, with 22 bases between. This CDR3 has 16 residues. Germline loops: CDR1 SQVTM, CDR2 ANQGSEA. The DNA for the CDR3 is TGCAGCGTCACTAAACGGGACATTAGGGGAACAGATACGCAGTATTTT. Translation gives CSVTKRDIRGTDTQYF.

This clonotype was counted at least ten times. V usage is TRBV28 and J usage is TRBJ2-7, with a weak D call TRBD2 (5 bases). Germline-derived CDR1 and CDR2 are MDHEN and SYDVKM. V shed 8 bases and J shed 2 bases, with 10 bases lying between them. This CDR3 has 12 amino acids. The CDR3 DNA reads TGTGCCAGCGGACGGGAAACCTACGAGCAGTACTTC. Amino acid sequence: CASGRETYEQYF.

A remark on this clonotype: A much bigger clone sits one base away, suggesting this may be a read error. The chain uses TRBV4-3 and TRBJ2-1; TRBD2 might be the D (5 bases). This CDR3 contains 16 residues. Germline V gene sequence: CDR1 LGHNA, CDR2 YSLEER. The V end lost 1 base, the J end lost 5 bases, and 15 bases lay between the germline ends. The CDR3 sequence is CASSQVGSEMHNEQFF. The CDR3 DNA sequence: TGCGCCAGCAGCCAAGTAGGTAGCGAAATGCACAATGAGCAGTTCTTC.

This clonotype has ten or more counts. The chain has TRBV3-1 and TRBJ2-2; TRBD2 agrees at 9 bases. In germline, CDR1 is LGHDT, CDR2 YNNKEL (reference sequence). Trimming cost V 3 bases and J 2 bases; bases outside gene matches: 1. The CDR3 spans 15 residues. CDR3 region: CASSQREGNTGELFF. CDR3 sequence (DNA): TGTGCCAGCAGCCAGCGGGAGGGCAACACCGGGGAGCTGTTTTTT.

The chain carries TRBV4-1 and TRBJ1-3, with TRBD1 matching 7 bases. The J segment lost 0 bases and the V segment lost 7 bases, leaving 12 bases of the junction unmatched. This CDR3 has 17 residues. Germline V gives CDR1 MGHRA, CDR2 YSYEKL. The CDR3 nucleotides are TGCGCCAGCACTCGGGACAGCCTGAAAGGCTCTGGAAACACCATATATTTT. Protein product: CASTRDSLKGSGNTIYF.